These T cell receptor beta chains were read from a single sample in a study of blood T cell repertoires in COVID-19. Produced via immunoSEQ multiplex PCR; TCRdb's table is partial and in-frame only. This table holds about 270,000 clones, 90% found once. Material: PBMCs or T cells enriched from blood (not recorded which). The receptors were gathered from a woman aged 25 to 45 with acute COVID-19. The conserved cysteine and the conserved F or W are not part of the CDR3 here.

J: TRBJ2-1
V: TRBV6-5
CDR3: ASTTGSYSYNEQF

J: TRBJ2-2
V: TRBV7-2
CDR3: ASSPNQGSNTGELF

J: TRBJ1-5
V: TRBV3-1/TRBV3-2
CDR3: ASSLTGTGPNQPQH

J: TRBJ1-2
V: TRBV29-1
CDR3: SVARGTYGYT

J: TRBJ2-7
V: TRBV4-3
CDR3: ASSIGTSSYEQY

J: TRBJ2-1
V: TRBV28
CDR3: ASSAGTGYNEQF

J: TRBJ1-4
V: TRBV6-5
CDR3: ASSTRSLNEKLF

J: TRBJ2-3
V: TRBV3-1/TRBV3-2
CDR3: ASSRGGSDTQY

J: TRBJ2-7
V: TRBV28
CDR3: ASSPSSGTGAIYEQY

J: TRBJ2-7
V: TRBV28
CDR3: ASSLVGLAGEDEQY

J: TRBJ2-1
V: TRBV15
CDR3: ATRLLGQGNNEQF

J: TRBJ1-2
V: TRBV6-4
CDR3: ASSRGVNYGYT

J: TRBJ2-3
V: TRBV15
CDR3: ATSTRDRGGTDTQY

J: TRBJ2-3
V: TRBV27
CDR3: ASSPKRLAGADTQY

J: TRBJ1-4
V: TRBV19
CDR3: ASNRDWGEPYNEKLF

J: TRBJ2-1
V: TRBV7-7
CDR3: ASSDGLEWNEQF

J: TRBJ2-2
V: TRBV28
CDR3: ASSRGTGGRTGELF

J: TRBJ1-4
V: TRBV6-2/TRBV6-3
CDR3: ASSYGGQNEKLF

J: TRBJ2-7
V: TRBV3-1/TRBV3-2
CDR3: ASSQDRAGVVGEQY

J: TRBJ2-7
V: TRBV11-2
CDR3: ASSLDLGRGEQY

J: TRBJ2-7
V: TRBV5-1
CDR3: ASSETNSREQY

J: TRBJ1-2
V: TRBV29-1
CDR3: SVTGWEYGYT

J: TRBJ2-2
V: TRBV3-1/TRBV3-2
CDR3: ASSQGGENTGELF

J: TRBJ2-7
V: TRBV13
CDR3: ASSDTTGANEQY

J: TRBJ2-7
V: TRBV5-1
CDR3: ASSLVRQAYEQY

J: TRBJ2-5
V: TRBV12-3/TRBV12-4
CDR3: ASSGRGETQY

J: TRBJ2-1
V: TRBV10-1
CDR3: ASSDSGTPYNEQF

J: TRBJ2-1
V: TRBV5-1
CDR3: ASSAGQGLNEQF

J: TRBJ2-1
V: TRBV28
CDR3: ASSLSNLTDTYNEQF

J: TRBJ1-5
V: TRBV3-1/TRBV3-2
CDR3: ASSQSGQNQPQH

J: TRBJ2-7
V: TRBV6-5
CDR3: ASFDAGGNYEQY

J: TRBJ1-2
V: TRBV25-1
CDR3: ASSDSPPLPDGYT

J: TRBJ2-7
V: TRBV5-4
CDR3: ASSTTSLSDEQY

J: TRBJ2-3
V: TRBV5-8
CDR3: ASSSREWWASDTQY

J: TRBJ1-1
V: TRBV27
CDR3: ASKDTGNTEAF

J: TRBJ2-7
V: TRBV4-3
CDR3: ASSRGLAGSEQY

J: TRBJ2-1
V: TRBV5-4
CDR3: ASSLAGGEQF

J: TRBJ1-4
V: TRBV7-2
CDR3: ASRTTGSNEKLF

J: TRBJ1-6
V: TRBV6-5
CDR3: ASLAGALSPLH

J: TRBJ2-1
V: TRBV2
CDR3: ASSIAGATGDEQF

J: TRBJ1-1
V: TRBV27
CDR3: ASSSHREGGTEAF

J: TRBJ2-7
V: TRBV9
CDR3: ASSRGEGTYEQY

J: TRBJ2-2
V: TRBV27
CDR3: ASSPGLVAGELF

J: TRBJ2-1
V: TRBV13
CDR3: ASRIKGLNSGASSYNEQF

J: TRBJ2-2
V: TRBV10-3
CDR3: AIYPGGRTGELF

J: TRBJ1-1
V: TRBV7-8
CDR3: ASSLVEGRGTEAF

J: TRBJ2-7
V: TRBV12-1
CDR3: ASSFVAWSSYEQY

J: TRBJ1-2
V: TRBV6-5
CDR3: ASFEEHNYGYT